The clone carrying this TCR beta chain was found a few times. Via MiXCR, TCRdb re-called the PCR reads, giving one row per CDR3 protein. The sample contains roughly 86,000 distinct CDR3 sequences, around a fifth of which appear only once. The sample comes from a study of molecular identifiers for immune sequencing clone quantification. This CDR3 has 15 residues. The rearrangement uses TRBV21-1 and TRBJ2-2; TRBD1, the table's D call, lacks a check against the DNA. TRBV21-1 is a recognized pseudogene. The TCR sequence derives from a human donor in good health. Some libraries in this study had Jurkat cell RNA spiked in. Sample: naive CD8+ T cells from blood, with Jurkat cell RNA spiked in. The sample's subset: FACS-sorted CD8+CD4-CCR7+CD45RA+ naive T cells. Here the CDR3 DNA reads TGTGCCAGCAGCAAGGGGGCTGGGACCCGACGGGAGCTGTTTTTT. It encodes CASSKGAGTRRELFF.